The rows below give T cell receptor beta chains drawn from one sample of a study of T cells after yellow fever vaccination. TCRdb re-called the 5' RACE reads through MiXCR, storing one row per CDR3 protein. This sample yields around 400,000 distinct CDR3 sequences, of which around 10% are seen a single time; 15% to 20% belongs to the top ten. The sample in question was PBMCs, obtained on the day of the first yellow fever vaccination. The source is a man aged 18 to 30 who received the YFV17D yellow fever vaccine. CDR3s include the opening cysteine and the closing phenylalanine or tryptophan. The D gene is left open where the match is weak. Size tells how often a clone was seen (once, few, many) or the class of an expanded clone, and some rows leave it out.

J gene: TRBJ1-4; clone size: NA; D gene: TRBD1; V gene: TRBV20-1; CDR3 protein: CSAIETGQEEKLFF; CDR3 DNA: TGCAGTGCCATAGAGACCGGACAGGAGGAAAAACTGTTTTTT
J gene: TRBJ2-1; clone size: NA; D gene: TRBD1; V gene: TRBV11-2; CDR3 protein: CASSLGQDSYNEQFF; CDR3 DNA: TGTGCCAGCAGCCTCGGACAGGACTCCTACAATGAGCAGTTCTTC
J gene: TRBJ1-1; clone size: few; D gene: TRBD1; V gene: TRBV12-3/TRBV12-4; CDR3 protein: CASSLTTGRAFF; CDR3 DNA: TGTGCCAGCAGTCTAACGACAGGGCGGGCTTTCTTT
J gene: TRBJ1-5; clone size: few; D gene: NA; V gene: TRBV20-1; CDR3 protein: CSASGHSGQPQHF; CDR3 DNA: TGCAGTGCAAGTGGACACTCGGGCCAGCCCCAGCATTTT
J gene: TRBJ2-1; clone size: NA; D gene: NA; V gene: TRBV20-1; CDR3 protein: CSARDYLGGGEQFF; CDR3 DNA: TGCAGTGCTAGAGACTACTTAGGGGGGGGGGAGCAGTTCTTC
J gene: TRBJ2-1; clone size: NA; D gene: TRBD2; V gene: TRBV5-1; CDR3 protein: CASSLAIAGGNNEQFF; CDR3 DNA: TGCGCCAGCAGCTTGGCCATAGCGGGGGGGAACAATGAGCAGTTCTTC
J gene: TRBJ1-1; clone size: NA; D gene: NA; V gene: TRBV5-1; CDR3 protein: CASSLDRGVNTEAFF; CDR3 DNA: TGCGCCAGCAGCTTGGATCGGGGTGTGAACACTGAAGCTTTCTTT
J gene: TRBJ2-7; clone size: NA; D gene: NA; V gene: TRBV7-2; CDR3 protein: CASSLWVGNEQYF; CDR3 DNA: TGTGCCAGCAGCTTATGGGTGGGTAACGAGCAGTACTTC
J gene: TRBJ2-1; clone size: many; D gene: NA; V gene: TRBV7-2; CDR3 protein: CASSLSRWTEEQFF; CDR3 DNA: TGTGCCAGCAGCTTAAGTCGGTGGACGGAAGAGCAGTTCTTC
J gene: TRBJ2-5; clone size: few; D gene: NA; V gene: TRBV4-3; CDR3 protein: CASSQVQGILETQYF; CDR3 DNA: TGCGCCAGCAGCCAAGTTCAGGGGATCCTGGAGACCCAGTACTTC
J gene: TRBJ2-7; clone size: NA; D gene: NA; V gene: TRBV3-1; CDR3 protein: CASSPETESSYEQYF; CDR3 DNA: TGTGCCAGCAGCCCGGAGACCGAGAGCTCCTACGAGCAGTACTTC
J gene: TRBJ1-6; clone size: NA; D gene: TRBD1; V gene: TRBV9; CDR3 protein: CASSVAGGNSPLHF; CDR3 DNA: TGTGCCAGCAGCGTAGCAGGGGGCAATTCACCCCTCCACTTT
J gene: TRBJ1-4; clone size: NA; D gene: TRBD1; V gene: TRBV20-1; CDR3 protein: CSARVPPGQGPEKLFF; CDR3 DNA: TGCAGTGCTAGAGTACCGCCGGGACAGGGGCCAGAAAAACTGTTTTTT
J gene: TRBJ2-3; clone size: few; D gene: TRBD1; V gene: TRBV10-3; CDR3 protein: CAISGTGDLVNTQYF; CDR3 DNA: TGTGCCATCAGTGGGACAGGGGATTTGGTGAATACGCAGTATTTT
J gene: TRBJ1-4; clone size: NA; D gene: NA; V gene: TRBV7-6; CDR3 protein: CASSSGAPNEKLFF; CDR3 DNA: TGTGCCAGCAGCTCAGGGGCTCCTAATGAAAAACTGTTTTTT
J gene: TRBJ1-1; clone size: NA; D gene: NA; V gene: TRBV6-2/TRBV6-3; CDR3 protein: CASRGWDTEAFF; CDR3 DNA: TGTGCCAGCAGAGGCTGGGACACTGAAGCTTTCTTT
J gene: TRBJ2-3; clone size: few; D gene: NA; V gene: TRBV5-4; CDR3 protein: CASSLAQLAGTFEDTQYF; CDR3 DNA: TGTGCCAGCAGCTTGGCCCAGCTGGCAGGGACATTTGAAGATACGCAGTATTTT
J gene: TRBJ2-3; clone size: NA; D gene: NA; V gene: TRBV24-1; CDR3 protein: CATSVSFPFTDTQYF; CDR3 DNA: TGTGCCACCAGTGTGTCGTTTCCTTTCACAGATACGCAGTATTTT
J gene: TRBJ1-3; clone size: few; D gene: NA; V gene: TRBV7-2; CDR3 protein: CASSSDPTSGNTIYF; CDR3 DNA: TGTGCCAGCAGCTCGGACCCGACATCTGGAAACACCATATATTTT
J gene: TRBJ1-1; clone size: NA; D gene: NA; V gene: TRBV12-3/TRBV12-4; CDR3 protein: CASTPRQGRWGTEAFF; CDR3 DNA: TGTGCCAGCACCCCAAGGCAGGGCCGGTGGGGCACTGAAGCTTTCTTT
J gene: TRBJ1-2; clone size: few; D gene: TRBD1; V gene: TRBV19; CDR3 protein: CASSPWGQGANGYTF; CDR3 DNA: TGTGCCAGTAGTCCATGGGGACAGGGAGCCAATGGCTACACCTTC
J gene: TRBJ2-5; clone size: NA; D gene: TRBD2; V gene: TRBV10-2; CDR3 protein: CASRAGTSPYQETQYF; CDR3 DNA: TGCGCCAGCAGAGCCGGGACTAGCCCTTACCAAGAGACCCAGTACTTC
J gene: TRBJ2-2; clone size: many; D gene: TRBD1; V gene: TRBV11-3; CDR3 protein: CASSFQGATGELFF; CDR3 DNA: TGTGCCAGCAGCTTCCAGGGGGCAACCGGGGAGCTGTTTTTT
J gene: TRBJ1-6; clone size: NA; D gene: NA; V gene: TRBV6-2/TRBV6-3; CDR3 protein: CASKREFSPLHF; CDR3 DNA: TGTGCCAGCAAAAGGGAGTTTTCACCCCTCCACTTT
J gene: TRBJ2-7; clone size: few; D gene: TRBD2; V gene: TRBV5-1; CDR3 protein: CASSRTSFYEQYF; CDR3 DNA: TGCGCCAGCTCCAGGACTAGCTTTTACGAGCAGTACTTC
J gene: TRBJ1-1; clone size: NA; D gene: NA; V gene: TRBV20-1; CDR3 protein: CSASPSGTPNTEAFF; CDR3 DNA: TGCAGTGCTAGCCCGTCTGGGACACCGAACACTGAAGCTTTCTTT
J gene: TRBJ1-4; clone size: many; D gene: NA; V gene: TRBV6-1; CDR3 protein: CASSRRATNEKLFF; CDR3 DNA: TGTGCCAGCAGTAGGAGGGCAACTAATGAAAAACTGTTTTTT
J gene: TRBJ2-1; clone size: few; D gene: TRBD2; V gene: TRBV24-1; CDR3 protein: CATSRGEGMDEQFF; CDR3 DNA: TGTGCCACCTCCCGCGGGGAGGGAATGGATGAGCAGTTCTTC
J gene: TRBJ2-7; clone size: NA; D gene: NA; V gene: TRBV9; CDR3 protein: CASSVGGDTIEQYF; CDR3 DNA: TGTGCCAGCAGCGTAGGCGGGGATACCATCGAGCAGTACTTC
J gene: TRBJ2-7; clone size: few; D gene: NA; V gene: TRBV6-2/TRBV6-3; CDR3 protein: CASSYEQSYEQYF; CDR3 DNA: TGTGCCAGCAGTTACGAGCAGTCCTACGAGCAGTACTTC
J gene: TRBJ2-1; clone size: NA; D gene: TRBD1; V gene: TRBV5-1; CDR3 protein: CASSPGTGRSDEQFF; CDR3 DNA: TGCGCCAGCAGCCCCGGGACAGGGCGTTCGGATGAGCAGTTCTTC
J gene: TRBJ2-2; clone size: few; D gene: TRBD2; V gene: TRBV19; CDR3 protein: CASSRASGYTGELFF; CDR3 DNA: TGTGCCAGTAGTCGGGCTAGCGGATACACCGGGGAGCTGTTTTTT
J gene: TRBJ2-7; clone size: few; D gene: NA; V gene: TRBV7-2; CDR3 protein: CASSFSWGDTYEQYF; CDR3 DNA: TGTGCCAGCAGCTTTTCGTGGGGAGATACCTACGAGCAGTACTTC
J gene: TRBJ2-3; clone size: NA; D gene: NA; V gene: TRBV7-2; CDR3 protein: CASSLGAGWMTDTQYF; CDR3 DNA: TGTGCCAGCAGCTTAGGGGCGGGCTGGATGACAGATACGCAGTATTTT
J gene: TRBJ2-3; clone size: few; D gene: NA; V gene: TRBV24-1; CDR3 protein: CATSDSPRASTDTQYF; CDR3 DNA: TGTGCCACCAGTGATTCCCCTCGGGCAAGCACAGATACGCAGTATTTT
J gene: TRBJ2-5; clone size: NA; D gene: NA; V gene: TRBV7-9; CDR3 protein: CAGTVGPQETQYF; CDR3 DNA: TGTGCCGGCACAGTGGGGCCCCAAGAGACCCAGTACTTC
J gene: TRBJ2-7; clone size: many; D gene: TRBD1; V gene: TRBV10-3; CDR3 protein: CAIKGQGAGEQYF; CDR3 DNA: TGTGCCATCAAAGGACAGGGGGCAGGCGAGCAGTACTTC
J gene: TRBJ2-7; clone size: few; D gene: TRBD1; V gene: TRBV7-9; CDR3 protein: CASSLWLGQGAHEQYF; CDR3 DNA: TGTGCCAGCAGCTTATGGCTAGGACAGGGTGCCCACGAGCAGTACTTC
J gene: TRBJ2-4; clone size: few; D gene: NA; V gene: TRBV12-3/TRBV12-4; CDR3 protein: CASSPPIAFAPLAKNIQYF; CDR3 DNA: TGTGCCAGCAGTCCCCCAATTGCGTTCGCACCGCTAGCCAAAAACATTCAGTACTTC
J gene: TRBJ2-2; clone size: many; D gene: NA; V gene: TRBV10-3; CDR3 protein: CAISAGTAVNTGELFF; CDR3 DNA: TGTGCCATCAGTGCCGGGACCGCCGTAAACACCGGGGAGCTGTTTTTT
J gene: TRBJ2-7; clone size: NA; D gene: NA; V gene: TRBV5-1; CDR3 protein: CASSTPGDYEQYF; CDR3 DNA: TGCGCCAGCAGCACCCCCGGAGACTACGAGCAGTACTTC
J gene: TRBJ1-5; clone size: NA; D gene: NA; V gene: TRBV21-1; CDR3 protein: CASSKNSLQGQPQHF; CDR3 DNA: TGTGCCAGCAGCAAAAACTCCCTCCAGGGACAGCCCCAGCATTTT
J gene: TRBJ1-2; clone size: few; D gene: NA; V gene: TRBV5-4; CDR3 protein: CASSLPGDFYGYTF; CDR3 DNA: TGTGCCAGCAGCTTGCCGGGGGATTTCTATGGCTACACCTTC
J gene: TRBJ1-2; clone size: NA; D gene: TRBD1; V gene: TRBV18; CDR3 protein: CASSRRGQTLTRKDYGYTF; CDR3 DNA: TGTGCCAGCTCACGGAGGGGACAGACGCTAACCCGGAAAGACTATGGCTACACCTTC
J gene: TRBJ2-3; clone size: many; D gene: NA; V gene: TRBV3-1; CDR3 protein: CASSQEGQVDTQYF; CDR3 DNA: TGTGCCAGCAGCCAAGAGGGGCAGGTCGATACGCAGTATTTT
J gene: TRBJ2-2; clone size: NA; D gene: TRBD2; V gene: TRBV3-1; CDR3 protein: CASSHRGGPNTGELFF; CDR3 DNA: TGTGCCAGCAGCCACCGCGGGGGGCCGAACACCGGGGAGCTGTTTTTT
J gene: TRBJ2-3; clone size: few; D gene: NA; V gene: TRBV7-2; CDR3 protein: CASSQVPGGLTDTQYF; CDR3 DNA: TGTGCCAGCTCCCAGGTCCCAGGGGGGCTCACAGATACGCAGTATTTT
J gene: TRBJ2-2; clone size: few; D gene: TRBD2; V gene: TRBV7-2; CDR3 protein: CASSPFMGAGGSGELFF; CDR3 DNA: TGTGCCAGCAGCCCTTTCATGGGGGCGGGGGGTTCGGGGGAGCTGTTTTTT
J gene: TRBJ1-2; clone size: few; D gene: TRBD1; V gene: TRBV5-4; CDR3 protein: CASRPGQGARFYGYTF; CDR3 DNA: TGTGCCAGCAGGCCGGGACAGGGGGCGCGCTTCTATGGCTACACCTTC